The clone carrying this T cell receptor (beta chain) appeared a few times. Researchers prepared the TCRbeta library using unique molecular identifiers, the study reports. TCRdb analysed the PCR reads with MiXCR anew, one entry per CDR3 protein. The sample comprises approximately 640,000 distinct CDR3 sequences, 16% of which are singletons, and approximately 1% rests with the top ten. The sample originates from a study of T-cell reconstitution after alpha-beta-depleted transplantation in children. Per the germline V gene, CDR1 is SGHTA and CDR2 is FQGNSA. The CDR3 loop spans 14 amino acids. The V end was cut by 5 bases, the J end by 1 base, with 11 bases between.

The V call is TRBV7-2, the J call TRBJ1-1; the D is unclear. The sequencing used PBMCs from the stem cell graft donor, collected from the stem cell graft. The sequence derives from a human donor who donated a stem cell graft to a child with acute myeloid leukemia. CDR3 in DNA: TGTGCCAGCAGCCCTGTGTTAAGGAACACTGAAGCTTTCTTT. Amino acids: CASSPVLRNTEAFF.